These 4 T cell receptor beta chains were sequenced from one sample in a study of T-cell memory formation after mild COVID-19 (dated by TCRdb to about 2021). Libraries came from 5' RACE. Sequencing used an Illumina NovaSeq 6000. TCRdb reprocessing: public reads trimmed at Q25 with fastp, clones called with MiXCR, in-frame beta chains kept. Every entry covers one CDR3 protein and lists the most common genes and DNA from its rows. In all, the sample holds 30,000 to 45,000 distinct CDR3 sequences, and roughly an eighth of those were seen once. The ten largest clones take up under 30% of the sample. Sequencing was carried out using PBMCs or a T cell subset sorted from them (not recorded which). The origin of the receptors is a man aged 18 to 30 who had mild COVID-19 (a few samples of this study predate the infection). The sample titles of this study are shuffled in the database, so cell type and time point are left out; the donor was told from shared clones.

This clonotype was seen repeatedly, ten times or more. The chain couples TRBV7-2 to TRBJ2-1; D gene ambiguous. Trimming removed 2 bases at V and 9 bases at J, with 11 bases between. This CDR3 has 13 residues. CDR1 is SGHTA, CDR2 FQGNSA, per germline. This chain's CDR3 is CASSLTPSGEQFF. The CDR3 region has the DNA TGTGCCAGCAGCTTAACCCCCTCGGGTGAGCAGTTCTTC.

This clonotype was detected many times. The V and J genes are TRBV2 and TRBJ1-5, with a tentative D call TRBD1 (5 bases). V dropped 3 bases and J dropped 5 bases, with 14 bases sitting between them. The length of the CDR3 is 15 residues. Germline V gives CDR1 SNHLY, CDR2 FYNNEI. The CDR3 sequence: CASSDVGGSDQPQHF. The CDR3, as DNA: TGTGCCAGCAGTGATGTCGGGGGTAGTGATCAGCCCCAGCATTTT. The complete variable domain, with remaining parts taken from reference TRBV2 and TRBJ1-5, reads EPEVTQTPSHQVTQMGQEVILRCVPISNHLYFYWYRQILGQKVEFLVSFYNNEISEKSEIFDDQFSVERPDGSNFTLKIRSTKLEDSAMYFCASSDVGGSDQPQHFGDGTRLSIL.

This clonotype has more than one count but fewer than ten. The CDR3 sequence is CSVGGPDEQYF. The CDR3 DNA reads as TGCAGCGTTGGGGGGCCAGACGAGCAGTACTTC. This chain links TRBV29-1 with TRBJ2-7, with TRBD1 as a possible D gene (6 bases). Germline CDR1 and CDR2: SQVTM and ANQGSEA. The V gene lost 4 bases and the J gene lost 5 bases, with 9 bases spanning the gap. The CDR3 length is 11 residues.

This clonotype was seen ten or more times. This chain uses TRBV20-1 with TRBJ1-3; D perhaps matches TRBD1 (5 bases). The CDR3 runs 15 residues. Trimming shortened V by 3 bases and J by 0 bases, and 12 bases separated the two germline ends. Germline assignment: CDR1 DFQATT and CDR2 SNEGSKA (reference sequence). CDR3 region: CSASPPGGSGNTIYF. In DNA, the CDR3 is TGCAGTGCTAGCCCCCCGGGGGGCTCTGGAAACACCATATATTTT.